Presented here are 27 T cell receptor beta chains from one specimen sequenced in a study of OX40 agonist ivuxolimab in advanced cancers. TCRdb's copy holds only in-frame clones and misses some; the assay was immunoSEQ multiplex PCR. The sample records nearly 55,000 clones, 75% to 90% being singletons. This specimen consisted of CD4+ or CD8+ T cells sorted from blood, obtained in a trial of the OX40 agonist ivuxolimab. The receptors originated from an adult with an advanced solid tumor such as melanoma, head and neck, liver or kidney cancer.

V gene TRBV5-1 combines with J gene TRBJ2-1; no definite D call. This CDR3 region has 16 residues. Between the trimmed V and J ends, which lost 1 base and 0 bases, there was a span of 11 bases. Germline CDR1 reads SGHRS; CDR2 reads YFSETQ. DNA of the CDR3: TGCGCCAGCAGCTTGTCGTTCCCGAGCTCCTACAATGAGCAGTTCTTC. Translated: CASSLSFPSSYNEQFF.

This rearrangement joins TRBV6-6 to TRBJ1-5; D is unresolved. The CDR3 consists of 14 residues. Germline CDR1 and CDR2: MNHNY and SVGAGI (reference sequence). The V end lost 2 bases, the J end lost 5 bases, and 10 bases lay between the germline ends. CDR3 amino acids: CASSYPQSDQPQHF. CDR3 bases: TGTGCCAGCAGTTACCCCCAGTCAGATCAGCCCCAGCATTTT.

This chain links TRBV5-4 with TRBJ2-5, with TRBD1 identical over 7 bases. This CDR3 has 16 amino acids. CDR1 is SGHNT and CDR2 is YYREEE in the germline V gene (reference sequence). With V trimmed by 4 bases and J by 1 base, 10 bases remained unmatched. The DNA for the CDR3 is TGTGCCAGCAGCGAGTCACCAGGACAGGTCCAAGAGACCCAGTACTTC. It yields the protein CASSESPGQVQETQYF.

Only a few counts were recorded for this clone. The chain recombines TRBV18 with TRBJ2-7, with TRBD1 as a possible D gene (6 bases). The CDR3 totals 13 residues. Between the trimmed V and J ends, which lost 5 bases and 2 bases, there was a span of 10 bases. Germline assignment: CDR1 KGHSH and CDR2 LQKENI. For the CDR3, the DNA is TGTGCCAGCTCAGCCGGACAGACCTACGAGCAGTACTTC. It yields the protein CASSAGQTYEQYF.

CDR3: CASSLFGGPSSYEQYF. The CDR3 DNA reads TGTGCCAGCAGCTTATTCGGGGGGCCGAGCTCCTACGAGCAGTACTTC. V gene TRBV7-6 combines with J gene TRBJ2-7; D is possibly TRBD2 (7 bases). Germline V gene data show CDR1 as SGHVS and CDR2 as FNYEAQ. The CDR3 is 16 amino acids. V was clipped by 2 bases and J by 0 bases, with 14 bases between them.

The chain couples TRBV28 to TRBJ2-3; D gene unclear. This CDR3 comprises 13 residues. V shed 5 bases and J shed 2 bases, with 8 bases lying between them. Germline CDR1 MDHEN, CDR2 SYDVKM. The CDR3 sequence: CASSESITDTQYF. The DNA of the CDR3 is TGTGCCAGCAGTGAATCAATCACAGATACGCAGTATTTT.

The gene calls are TRBV19 and TRBJ2-2, with TRBD2 identical over 8 bases. The CDR3 has 17 residues. V lost 7 bases, J lost 3 bases, and 13 bases stayed unmatched. From germline, CDR1 is LNHDA and CDR2 SQIVND (reference sequence). Here the CDR3 reads CASNRRGGRSDTGELFF. In DNA form, the CDR3 reads TGTGCCAGTAATCGCCGGGGGGGTCGGAGTGACACCGGGGAGCTGTTTTTT.

The V call is TRBV13, the J call TRBJ1-3; 9 nucleotides match TRBD1. Germline V gene data show CDR1 as PRHDT and CDR2 as FYEKMQ (reference sequence). V dropped 5 bases and J dropped 3; count of bases not matched to a gene: 5. This CDR3 spans 15 amino acids. DNA of the CDR3: TGTGCCAGCAGCACACAGGGGGCAGTTGGAAACACCATATATTTT. Translated: CASSTQGAVGNTIYF.

DNA of the CDR3: TGTGCCAGTACGCCCAGTAGGTCCGGGGCCAACGTCCTGACTTTC. Translating it yields CASTPSRSGANVLTF. The V and J genes are TRBV7-3 and TRBJ2-6; D call uncertain. The V gene's germline CDR1 is SGHTA and CDR2 FQGTGA. The CDR3 has 15 amino acids. The V gene lost 9 bases and the J gene lost 4 bases, with 16 bases spanning the gap.

The CDR3 bases are TGTGCCAGCAACCTTGACGGATACAAAAACATTCAGTACTTC. Residues: CASNLDGYKNIQYF. The genes are TRBV6-6 and TRBJ2-4; D unresolved. Deletions cut 7 bases from V and 3 bases from J, with 13 bases between. CDR1 MNHNY and CDR2 SVGAGI come from the germline V gene (reference sequence). The CDR3 covers 14 residues.

A few counts support this clone. The genes are TRBV18 and TRBJ2-7; TRBD1 aligns across 7 bases. V shed 0 bases and J 6 bases; nucleotides not matched to a gene: 14. Per the germline V gene, CDR1 is KGHSH and CDR2 is LQKENI. CDR3 length: 17 residues. This CDR3 is CASSPPGDSSTPGEQYF. CDR3 nucleotides: TGTGCCAGCTCACCACCCGGGGACAGTAGTACGCCAGGCGAGCAGTACTTC.

This clone came up a few times. The chain combines TRBV19 with TRBJ1-1; the D gene is possibly TRBD1 (6 bases). The V end was cut by 10 bases, the J end by 11 bases, with 23 bases between. Looked up from germline, CDR1 is LNHDA and CDR2 is SQIVND (reference sequence). This CDR3 has 13 amino acids. CDR3 protein: CATRDQGPSRAFF. The CDR3 DNA reads TGTGCCACCCGAGATCAGGGGCCATCGCGGGCTTTCTTT.

The chain employs TRBV5-1 and TRBJ2-2, with 9 bases lining up with TRBD2. CDR1 is SGHRS, CDR2 YFSETQ, per germline. This CDR3 contains 16 residues. V was clipped by 1 base and J by 3 bases; unmatched bases: 4. CDR3 DNA sequence: TGCGCCAGCAGCTTGTTACTAGCGGGCCACACCGGGGAGCTGTTTTTT. Translation gives CASSLLLAGHTGELFF.

For the CDR3, the DNA is TGTGCCAGTATTACAGGGGCCAATCAGCCCCAGCATTTT. This codes for CASITGANQPQHF. The V call is TRBV6-1, the J call TRBJ1-5; 7 nucleotides line up with TRBD1. Germline CDR1 and CDR2: MNHNS and SASEGT. This CDR3 spans 13 amino acids. Trimming took 9 bases from V and 3 from J; bases not matched to a gene: 5.

The DNA of the CDR3 is TGCGCCAGCAGCTCGGGACGGCTTAATGAAAAACTGTTTTTT. Its translation: CASSSGRLNEKLFF. The J gene is TRBJ1-4, the V gene TRBV5-1; D is possibly TRBD1 (5 bases). Germline CDR1 SGHRS, CDR2 YFSETQ. CDR3 length: 14 amino acids. Trimming pared 3 bases from V and 4 bases from J, leaving 10 bases between.

The rearrangement joins TRBV6-5 to TRBJ2-1; 8 positions agree with TRBD2. There are 16 residues in the CDR3. V gave up 4 bases and J gave up 5 bases; unmatched junction bases: 10. Germline CDR1 is MNHEY and CDR2 is SVGAGI. The CDR3 DNA follows: TGTGCCAGCAGTTTCCCCGGACTAGCTGCCAACAATGAGCAGTTCTTC. Its protein product is CASSFPGLAANNEQFF.

Concerning this clone: The junction differs from germline at one of its ends, possibly a read error. The chain uses TRBV18 and TRBJ2-5; D gene uncertain. Germline values: CDR1 KGHSH, CDR2 LQKENI. This CDR3 has 13 residues. CDR3 sequence (DNA): TGTGCCAGCTCAACACCGATCCAAGAGACCCAGTACTTC. Encoded protein: CASSTPIQETQYF. Drawing the rest from reference TRBV18 and TRBJ2-5, the complete variable domain is NAGVMQNPRHLVRRRGQEARLRCSPMKGHSHVYWYRQLPEEGLKFMVYLQKENIIDESGMPKERFSAEFPKEGPSILRIQQVVRGDSAAYFCASSTPIQETQYFGPGTRLLVL.

The rearrangement uses TRBV7-2 and TRBJ1-1, with D maybe TRBD1 (5 bases). V was shortened by 1 base and J by 6 bases, with 6 bases between the two germline ends. Germline values: CDR1 SGHTA, CDR2 FQGNSA. The CDR3 is 12 amino acids. The CDR3 nucleotides read TGTGCCAGCAGCTTAGTCAGGGCTGAAGCTTTCTTT. The encoded protein is CASSLVRAEAFF.

This clone was seen once. The chain combines TRBV18 with TRBJ1-1; the match to TRBD1 covers 7 bases. V shed 3 bases, J shed 4 bases, and the junction held 5 bases outside the gene matches. The CDR3 extends over 14 amino acids. Germline V gene sequence: CDR1 KGHSH, CDR2 LQKENI. The CDR3 sequence is CASSPEGGGTEAFF. CDR3 nucleotide sequence: TGTGCCAGCTCACCGGAAGGGGGCGGCACTGAAGCTTTCTTT.

The rearrangement joins TRBV21-1 to TRBJ1-2; TRBD1, the table's D call, was not compared with the DNA. TRBV21-1 is a recognized pseudogene. There are 14 residues in the CDR3. This chain's CDR3 is CAQRGNRGGYGYTF. The CDR3 DNA sequence: TGTGCTCAGCGAGGTAACAGGGGTGGCTATGGCTACACCTTC.

The chain uses TRBV5-8 and TRBJ2-5, with 7 bases fitting TRBD2. Trimming cost V 5 bases and J 4 bases; bases outside gene matches: 8. This CDR3 contains 14 residues. CDR1 and CDR2 (germline): SGHTS, YDEGEE. The CDR3 sequence is CASRTSQSTETQYF. In DNA form, the CDR3 reads TGTGCCAGCAGGACTAGCCAATCGACAGAGACCCAGTACTTC.

The V call is TRBV7-3, the J call TRBJ2-1, with 15 bases fitting TRBD2. CDR3 length: 20 amino acids. Losses at the gene ends were 5 bases for V and 6 bases for J; bases not matched to a gene: 17. The germline V gene has CDR1 SGHTA and CDR2 FQGTGA. DNA for the CDR3: TGTGCCAGCAGCCGGACCGGGTGGACTAGCGGGGGGGCTACCGTCAATGAGCAGTTCTTC. This codes for CASSRTGWTSGGATVNEQFF. The full variable domain, in which reference TRBV7-3 and TRBJ2-1 provide the parts outside the CDR3, is GAGVSQTPSNKVTEKGKYVELRCDPISGHTALYWYRQSLGQGPEFLIYFQGTGAADDSGLPNDRFFAVRPEGSVSTLKIQRTERGDSAVYLCASSRTGWTSGGATVNEQFFGPGTRLTVL.

This rearrangement joins TRBV19 to TRBJ2-7; TRBD1 or TRBD2 may be the D gene (7 bases each). CDR1 and CDR2 from the germline V gene are LNHDA and SQIVND (reference sequence). Trimming left V 5 bases short and J 6 bases short, with 11 bases between. CDR3 length: 12 residues. The CDR3 here is CASSPRGGEQYF. Here the CDR3 DNA reads TGTGCCAGTAGTCCCAGGGGGGGCGAGCAGTACTTC.

The chain employs TRBV5-4 and TRBJ2-1; D remains ambiguous. The germline CDR1 and CDR2 sequences are SGHNT and YYREEE (reference sequence). The length of the CDR3 is 12 residues. Trimming cost V 4 bases and J 8 bases, with 10 bases left between them. The CDR3 coding sequence is TGTGCCAGCAGCAACAACGCTGATGAGCAGTTCTTC. Its translation is CASSNNADEQFF.

The rearrangement links TRBV5-4 to TRBJ2-5; D is undetermined. The CDR3 is 15 residues long. The V gene lost 2 bases and the J gene lost 5 bases, with 16 bases spanning the gap. CDR1 is SGHNT, CDR2 YYREEE, per germline (reference sequence). Here the CDR3 DNA reads TGTGCCAGCAGCTTAGTCGTCGGGTCCCTTGAGACCCAGTACTTC. Residues: CASSLVVGSLETQYF.

The chain uses TRBV20-1 and TRBJ2-1, with D perhaps matching TRBD1 (6 bases). CDR1 and CDR2 (germline): DFQATT, SNEGSKA (reference sequence). This CDR3 has 11 residues. Deletions cut 3 bases from V and 8 bases from J, with 8 bases between. The CDR3 loop reads CSASGGHEQFF. CDR3 bases: TGCAGTGCTAGTGGGGGCCATGAGCAGTTCTTC.

The gene calls are TRBV5-1 and TRBJ2-2, with 11 nucleotides matching TRBD2. Germline V gives CDR1 SGHRS, CDR2 YFSETQ. V lost 2 bases, J lost 3 bases, and 6 bases stayed unmatched. The CDR3 consists of 17 residues. The CDR3 bases are TGCGCCAGCAGCTTATCCGGGACTAGCGGTTACACCGGGGAGCTGTTTTTT. Protein sequence: CASSLSGTSGYTGELFF.